This is a list of T cell receptor beta chains from one sample in a study of T cell responses to AZD1222 COVID-19 vaccine. Assay: immunoSEQ multiplex PCR; the TCRdb copy retains only in-frame clones and omits some. The sample has roughly 150,000 clones, about 87% seen once. The sequences come from peripheral blood, collected on day 0 of AZD1222 vaccination. The source is an adult in good health. Both conserved end residues are trimmed from each CDR3. D genes are given only for firm matches.

TRBJ1-4 - TRBV28 ASYGTLEKLF
TRBJ1-5 - TRBV6-1 ASSEAWGQPQH
TRBJ2-5 - TRBV5-4 ASSRTQETQY
TRBJ1-2 - TRBV7-9 ASSLETGTNYGYT
TRBJ1-1 - TRBV5-4 ASSLEGRQNTEAF
TRBJ1-1 - TRBV7-2 ASSSRPGVNTEAF
TRBJ2-7 - TRBV5-1 ASSFQGQEAEQY
TRBJ2-1 TRBD1 TRBV30 AWQTGTGYNEQF
TRBJ2-1 - TRBV5-5 ASSLGLSYNEQF
TRBJ2-2 - TRBV19 ASTFRRDGTGELF
TRBJ2-1 - TRBV19 ASSFLTGSAGNEQF
TRBJ1-2 TRBD1 TRBV5-6 ASRPTGGANYGYT
TRBJ1-2 TRBD1 TRBV19 ASSTGQWNYGYT
TRBJ2-1 - TRBV29-1 SVEPTGYNEQF
TRBJ1-5 - TRBV7-2 ASSSSRTSNQPQH
TRBJ1-5 TRBD1 TRBV7-2 ASSGHGTVGNQPQH
TRBJ1-1 TRBD1 TRBV3-1/TRBV3-2 ASSRTGGSTEAF
TRBJ1-1 - TRBV27 ASSHDSPDTEAF
TRBJ1-5 TRBD1 TRBV5-4 ASSPRRGQGINQPQH
TRBJ2-7 TRBD1 TRBV19 ASSIDGTGAYEQY
TRBJ1-6 - TRBV28 ASKPAQGSNSPLH
TRBJ2-1 TRBD2 TRBV7-2 ASSPSGTTLREQF
TRBJ1-2 - TRBV29-1 SVEVASNYGYT
TRBJ1-5 - TRBV15 ATSRVQGGNQPQH
TRBJ1-2 TRBD1 TRBV28 ASSPTGLDGYT
TRBJ1-2 - TRBV28 ASSFFPLNWGYT
TRBJ2-7 - TRBV10-3 AISQIGPTASYEQY
TRBJ1-2 TRBD1 TRBV12-5 ASGLAKTGGALGGYT
TRBJ2-7 - TRBV5-4 ASSPSAGYEQY
TRBJ1-2 - TRBV28 ASSLRPPEGGYT
TRBJ2-6 - TRBV5-1 ARQWSQAFSGANVLT
TRBJ1-1 - TRBV11-2 ASSLGLVQGGEAF
TRBJ2-5 - TRBV4-3 ASSHGSTQY
TRBJ1-1 TRBD1 TRBV6-2/TRBV6-3 ASSYFQGAGTEAF
TRBJ1-1 - TRBV5-5 ASSLWGGGTEAF
TRBJ1-2 - TRBV2 ASSGEGANYGYT
TRBJ1-5 - TRBV19 ASRGRLNQPQH
TRBJ1-1 - TRBV6-2/TRBV6-3 ASSKGSRAHTEAF
TRBJ1-4 TRBD1 TRBV19 ASSIGTGRGEKLF
TRBJ1-3 - TRBV11-2 ASSLRVDNSGNTIY
TRBJ2-4 - TRBV5-6 ASSVDKFDIQY
TRBJ2-3 - TRBV27 ASSLRASANTQY
TRBJ2-4 TRBD1 TRBV30 AWSVGDRGNIQY
TRBJ1-2 - TRBV19 ASSIRGSGYT
TRBJ2-2 - TRBV7-6 ASSLKGNTGELF
TRBJ1-1 - TRBV29-1 SVATSNTEAF
TRBJ1-6 TRBD1 TRBV5-1 ASSLRGQGMNSPLH
TRBJ1-3 TRBD1 TRBV11-2 ASSLSPGQGGNTIY